This T cell receptor (beta chain) was obtained from a study of blood T cell repertoires in COVID-19. CDR3 length: 15 amino acids. V was pared by 8 bases and J by 0 bases, with 9 bases of the junction left unmatched. Germline V lookup: CDR1 LNHDA, CDR2 SQIVND (reference sequence). The study drew participants aged about 18 to 89 years from 20 to 30 US areas. In its sample, this clone was seen once. Profiled with immunoSEQ multiplex PCR; TCRdb holds only in-frame clones, not every one. The table shows about 280,000 clones, with approximately 82% occurring only once. The source of this sequence is a man aged 40-49 years who had been exposed to COVID-19. The sample comprised PBMCs or T cells enriched from blood (not recorded which). This chain joins TRBV19 and TRBJ1-2, with 7 bases that match TRBD1. The CDR3 loop is CASVLMTGSNYGYTF. The DNA for the CDR3 is TGTGCCAGTGTTTTAATGACAGGGTCTAACTATGGCTACACCTTC.